This entry lists 23 T cell receptor beta chains sequenced from one sample in a study of blood T cell repertoires in COVID-19. Generated by immunoSEQ multiplex PCR, the TCRdb table keeps only in-frame clones and is missing some. The repertoire holds 35,000 to 50,000 clones, with approximately 88% as singletons. Sequences were obtained from peripheral blood. All receptors derive from a woman aged 40 to 50 with acute or convalescent COVID-19.

This clone was observed once. CDR3 amino acids: CASNPTGGDSGNTIYF. CDR3 in DNA: TGTGCCAGCAACCCGACAGGGGGCGACTCTGGAAACACCATATATTTT. V gene TRBV21-1 combines with J gene TRBJ1-3; TRBD1 was called by the table and not checked on the DNA. TRBV21-1 is flagged as a pseudogene. The CDR3 totals 16 residues.

A single count supports this clone. The chain uses TRBV5-1 and TRBJ2-7, with D possibly matching TRBD2 (5 bases). This CDR3 spans 17 amino acids. V lost 0 bases, J lost 0 bases, and 16 bases lay in between. The germline CDR1 and CDR2 sequences are SGHRS and YFSETQ. The CDR3 region has the DNA TGCGCCAGCAGCTTGGAAGAGCTGGACTCGTTCTCCTACGAGCAGTACTTC. Protein: CASSLEELDSFSYEQYF.

The chain combines TRBV4-3 with TRBJ2-3; D gene unclear. Trimming took 1 base from V and 4 from J, leaving 6 bases between them. This CDR3 has 13 residues. CDR1 is LGHNA, CDR2 YSLEER, per germline. CDR3 DNA sequence: TGCGCCAGCAGCCAAGCACGGGCAGATACGCAGTATTTT. It encodes CASSQARADTQYF.

J is TRBJ2-2 and V is TRBV4-3; D possibly corresponds to TRBD2 (5 bases). CDR3 length: 16 residues. Germline assignment: CDR1 LGHNA and CDR2 YSLEER. V lost 1 base and J lost 0, with 9 bases in between. CDR3 in amino acids: CASSQGVGTNTGELFF. For the CDR3, the DNA is TGCGCCAGCAGCCAAGGGGTCGGGACGAACACCGGGGAGCTGTTTTTT.

This chain links TRBV28 with TRBJ2-5; D might be TRBD2 (6 bases). The CDR3 contains 14 residues. V was trimmed by 6 bases and J by 4 bases, leaving 15 bases between them. From germline, CDR1 is MDHEN and CDR2 SYDVKM. The CDR3 loop reads CASRVEGPGETQYF. Written as DNA, the CDR3 is TGTGCCAGCAGGGTGGAGGGTCCAGGAGAGACCCAGTACTTC.

This chain joins TRBV18 and TRBJ2-3; maybe TRBD1 (5 bases). Trimming removed 7 bases from V and 2 bases from J, with 13 bases in between. This CDR3 has 14 residues. Per the germline V gene, CDR1 is KGHSH and CDR2 is LQKENI. CDR3 in amino acids: CASYVARDTDTQYF. The CDR3 DNA reads as TGTGCCAGCTATGTGGCCAGGGACACAGATACGCAGTATTTT.

This clone appeared once. This chain links TRBV27 with TRBJ2-7; 7 bases align to TRBD2. The length of the CDR3 is 13 residues. V shed 7 bases and J 4 bases; nucleotides not matched to a gene: 7. The V gene's germline CDR1 is MNHEY and CDR2 SMNVEV (reference sequence). The CDR3 DNA sequence: TGTGCCAGCATCAGGGAGGGCCTTTACGAGCAGTACTTC. Its protein is CASIREGLYEQYF.

The chain combines TRBV30 with TRBJ1-5, with 8 bases identical to TRBD1. The J segment lost 3 bases and the V segment lost 8 bases, leaving 6 bases of the junction unmatched. Germline V lookup: CDR1 GTSNPN, CDR2 SVGIG (reference sequence). This CDR3 spans 13 amino acids. The CDR3 DNA sequence: TGTGCCGCAGGGGGCCAGCACAATCAGCCCCAGCATTTT. It translates to CAAGGQHNQPQHF.

The chain uses TRBV21-1 and TRBJ2-6; whether TRBD2, the table's D call, matches the DNA was not checked. TRBV21-1 is given as a pseudogene. The CDR3 spans 18 residues. DNA for the CDR3: TGTGCCAGCAGCAAATCGGCGGGTATAATCGCTGGGGCCAACGTCCTGACTTTC. It specifies CASSKSAGIIAGANVLTF.

This chain uses TRBV6-5 with TRBJ2-7; 12 nucleotides agree with TRBD1. Trimming at V came to 6 bases and at J to 7 bases, leaving 10 bases not matched to a gene. CDR1 MNHEY and CDR2 SVGAGI come from the germline V gene. CDR3 size: 15 residues. CDR3 loop: CASSQPGQGAREQYF. CDR3 nucleotide sequence: TGTGCCAGCAGCCAGCCGGGACAGGGGGCGAGAGAGCAGTACTTC.

The rearrangement links TRBV7-3 to TRBJ2-6, with D possibly matching TRBD1 (5 bases). The germline V gene encodes CDR1 SGHTA and CDR2 FQGTGA. V shed 3 bases and J shed 0 bases, with 15 bases lying between them. The CDR3 sequence is 18 residues long. The CDR3 DNA reads as TGTGCCAGCAGCTTTTTGGGGCCTATTAGCTCTGGGGCCAACGTCCTGACTTTC. Protein: CASSFLGPISSGANVLTF.

This clone was seen once. The chain is built from TRBV19 and TRBJ2-3; 8 positions agree with TRBD1. Germline CDR1 and CDR2: LNHDA and SQIVND (reference sequence). The CDR3 loop spans 16 amino acids. Trimming at V came to 6 bases and at J to 6 bases, leaving 14 bases not matched to a gene. In DNA form, the CDR3 reads TGTGCCAGTAGCCCCGTTGACAGGGGATTTTCGGATACGCAGTATTTT. It is translated as CASSPVDRGFSDTQYF. The variable domain in full, with the rest retrieved from reference TRBV19 and TRBJ2-3, is DGGITQSPKYLFRKEGQNVTLSCEQNLNHDAMYWYRQDPGQGLRLIYYSQIVNDFQKGDIAEGYSVSREKKESFPLTVTSAQKNPTAFYLCASSPVDRGFSDTQYFGPGTRLTVL.

This clone occurred a few times. The V gene is TRBV19, the J gene TRBJ2-5; 12 bases align to TRBD1. The CDR3 length is 15 residues. The junction had 8 bases not matched to a gene; V was cut back by 7 bases and J by 5 bases. Germline CDR1 and CDR2: LNHDA and SQIVND (reference sequence). CDR3 DNA: TGTGCCAGTACCACGGGGACAGGGGGCTTCGAGACCCAGTACTTC. As protein: CASTTGTGGFETQYF.

This clone appeared once. The gene calls are TRBV7-2 and TRBJ1-5; a weak D match, TRBD1 (6 bases). The germline V gene encodes CDR1 SGHTA and CDR2 FQGNSA. Between the trimmed V and J ends, which lost 5 bases and 4 bases, there was a span of 12 bases. This CDR3 has 14 residues. CDR3 sequence reads: CASSLGTTNQPQHF. The CDR3 nucleotides are TGTGCCAGCAGCCTGGGGACAACTAATCAGCCCCAGCATTTT.

This chain joins TRBV19 and TRBJ2-3; D gene ambiguous. The V gene lost 3 bases and the J gene lost 8 bases, with 9 bases spanning the gap. The CDR3 consists of 12 residues. CDR1 and CDR2 (germline): LNHDA, SQIVND (reference sequence). Here the CDR3 DNA reads TGTGCCAGTAGTATGAGATCGGGTACGCAGTATTTT. Translation gives CASSMRSGTQYF. Combining the CDR3 with reference TRBV19 and TRBJ2-3 gives the whole variable domain DGGITQSPKYLFRKEGQNVTLSCEQNLNHDAMYWYRQDPGQGLRLIYYSQIVNDFQKGDIAEGYSVSREKKESFPLTVTSAQKNPTAFYLCASSMRSGTQYFGPGTRLTVL.

This clone appeared a few times. The chain has TRBV5-1 and TRBJ2-7; TRBD2 is a possible D gene (6 bases). The CDR3 contains 15 residues. The V end lost 2 bases, the J end lost 0 bases, and 12 bases lay between the germline ends. Germline CDR1 is SGHRS and CDR2 is YFSETQ. The CDR3 spells CASSFELAFSYEQYF. CDR3 sequence (DNA): TGCGCCAGCAGCTTTGAGCTAGCGTTCTCCTACGAGCAGTACTTC. Supplemented by reference TRBV5-1 and TRBJ2-7, the full variable domain reads KAGVTQTPRYLIKTRGQQVTLSCSPISGHRSVSWYQQTPGQGLQFLFEYFSETQRNKGNFPGRFSGRQFSNSRSEMNVSTLELGDSALYLCASSFELAFSYEQYFGPGTRLTVT.

The chain combines TRBV7-2 with TRBJ2-3, with 9 bases fitting TRBD1. CDR3 length: 15 amino acids. Trimming at V came to 4 bases and at J to 2 bases, leaving 4 bases not matched to a gene. Germline lookup yields CDR1 SGHTA and CDR2 FQGNSA. CDR3 amino acids: CASSSQGAITDTQYF. The DNA for the CDR3 is TGTGCCAGCAGCTCACAGGGGGCGATCACAGATACGCAGTATTTT.

The DNA for the CDR3 is TGCGCCAGCAGCCAGGCCCGAACTAATGAAAAACTGTTTTTT. This codes for CASSQARTNEKLFF. The chain joins TRBV4-1 to TRBJ1-4, with D unresolved. V dropped 3 bases and J dropped 1 base, with 6 bases sitting between them. The germline V gene has CDR1 MGHRA and CDR2 YSYEKL. CDR3 length: 14 amino acids.

The rearrangement links TRBV28 to TRBJ2-1, with 7 nucleotides matching TRBD2. The V gene's germline CDR1 is MDHEN and CDR2 SYDVKM. The CDR3 is 14 residues long. The ends lost 4 bases at V and 10 bases at J; junction bases unmatched: 10. In nucleotides, the CDR3 is TGTGCCAGCAGTTCCTCCGACGGGACTAACGAGCAGTTCTTC. The encoded protein is CASSSSDGTNEQFF.

The rearrangement uses TRBV28 and TRBJ2-2; 8 nucleotides match TRBD1. The V gene end was trimmed by 7 bases and the J gene end by 4 bases; junction bases not matched to a gene: 14. CDR1 and CDR2 (germline): MDHEN, SYDVKM. This CDR3 spans 17 amino acids. The chain's CDR3 is CASTLPRAGGATGELFF. CDR3 coding DNA: TGTGCCAGCACCCTCCCTCGGGCAGGGGGCGCCACCGGGGAGCTGTTTTTT.

The chain employs TRBV28 and TRBJ1-1, with D possibly matching TRBD1 (5 bases). Trimming took off 1 base at V and 1 base at J, with 10 bases between the two ends. Germline CDR1 MDHEN, CDR2 SYDVKM. The CDR3 extends over 15 amino acids. CDR3 region: CASSLFRQGNTEAFF. Written as DNA, the CDR3 is TGTGCCAGCAGTTTATTCAGGCAGGGGAACACTGAAGCTTTCTTT.

V usage is TRBV6-1 and J usage is TRBJ1-3; D is undetermined. The CDR3 runs to 14 residues. From germline, CDR1 is MNHNS and CDR2 SASEGT. V was trimmed by 1 base and J by 3 bases, leaving 7 bases between them. CDR3 in amino acids: CASSEETYGNTIYF. The CDR3 DNA follows: TGTGCCAGCAGTGAAGAGACATATGGAAACACCATATATTTT.

The chain joins TRBV6-5 to TRBJ1-2, with D maybe TRBD1 (5 bases). The CDR3 spans 12 residues. V was shortened by 8 bases and J by 4 bases, with 11 bases between the two germline ends. CDR1 is MNHEY and CDR2 is SVGAGI in the germline V gene. This CDR3 is CASLDSLYGYTF. CDR3 DNA sequence: TGTGCCAGCCTAGACAGCCTCTATGGCTACACCTTC.